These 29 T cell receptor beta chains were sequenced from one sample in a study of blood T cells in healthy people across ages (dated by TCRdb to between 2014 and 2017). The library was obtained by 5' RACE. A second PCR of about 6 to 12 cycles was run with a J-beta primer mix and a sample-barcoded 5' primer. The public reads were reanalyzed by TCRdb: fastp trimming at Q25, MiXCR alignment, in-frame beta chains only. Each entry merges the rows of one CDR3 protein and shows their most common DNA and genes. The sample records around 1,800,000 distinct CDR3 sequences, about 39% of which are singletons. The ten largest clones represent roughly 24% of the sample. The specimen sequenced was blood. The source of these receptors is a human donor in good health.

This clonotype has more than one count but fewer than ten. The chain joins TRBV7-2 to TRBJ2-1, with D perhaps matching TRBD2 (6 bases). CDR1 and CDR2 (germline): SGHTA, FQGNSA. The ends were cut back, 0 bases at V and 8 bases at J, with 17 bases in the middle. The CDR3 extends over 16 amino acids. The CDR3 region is CASSLASRRGRDEQFF. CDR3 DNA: TGTGCCAGCAGCTTAGCATCTAGGCGGGGCCGTGATGAGCAGTTCTTC.

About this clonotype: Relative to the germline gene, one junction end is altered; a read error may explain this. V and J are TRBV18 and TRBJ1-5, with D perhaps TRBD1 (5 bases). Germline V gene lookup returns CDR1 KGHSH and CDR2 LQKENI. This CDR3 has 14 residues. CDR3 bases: TGTGTCAGCTCAAAGGGGACGGGGGATCAGCCCCAGCATTTT. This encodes CVSSKGTGDQPQHF.

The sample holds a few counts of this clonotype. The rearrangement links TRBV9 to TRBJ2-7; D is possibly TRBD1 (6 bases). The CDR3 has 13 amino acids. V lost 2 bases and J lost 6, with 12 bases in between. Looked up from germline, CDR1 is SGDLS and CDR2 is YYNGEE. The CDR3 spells CASSVFAGVEQYF. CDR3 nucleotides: TGTGCCAGCAGCGTTTTTGCAGGGGTCGAGCAGTACTTC.

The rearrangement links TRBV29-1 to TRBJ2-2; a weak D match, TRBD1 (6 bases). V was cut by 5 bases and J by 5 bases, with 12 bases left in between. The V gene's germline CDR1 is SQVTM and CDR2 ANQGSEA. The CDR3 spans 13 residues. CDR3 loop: CSVWTVGTGELFF. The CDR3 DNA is TGCAGCGTTTGGACAGTGGGGACCGGGGAGCTGTTTTTT.

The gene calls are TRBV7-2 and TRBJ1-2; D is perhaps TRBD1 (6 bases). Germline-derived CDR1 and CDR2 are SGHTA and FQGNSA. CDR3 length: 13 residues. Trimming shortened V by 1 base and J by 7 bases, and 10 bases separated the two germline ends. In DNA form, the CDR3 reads TGTGCCAGCAGCTTAGAGGGGGATTTTGGCTACACCTTC. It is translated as CASSLEGDFGYTF.

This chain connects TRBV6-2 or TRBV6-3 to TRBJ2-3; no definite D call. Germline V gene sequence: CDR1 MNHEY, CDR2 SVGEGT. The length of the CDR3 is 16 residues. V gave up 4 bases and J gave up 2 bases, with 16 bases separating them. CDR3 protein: CASSFPPSVHTDTQYF. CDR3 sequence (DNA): TGTGCCAGCAGTTTCCCTCCAAGCGTACACACAGATACGCAGTATTTT.

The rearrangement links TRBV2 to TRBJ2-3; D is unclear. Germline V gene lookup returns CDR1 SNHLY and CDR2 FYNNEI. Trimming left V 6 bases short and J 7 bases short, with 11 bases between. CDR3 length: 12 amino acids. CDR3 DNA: TGTGCCAGCAGAAACCCATCGCATACGCAGTATTTT. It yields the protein CASRNPSHTQYF.

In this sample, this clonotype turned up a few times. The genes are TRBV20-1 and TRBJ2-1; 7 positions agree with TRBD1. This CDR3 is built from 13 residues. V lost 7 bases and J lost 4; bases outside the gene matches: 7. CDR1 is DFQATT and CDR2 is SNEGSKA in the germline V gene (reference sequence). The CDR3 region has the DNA TGCAGTGTGGGACAGAGCCTTTACAATGAGCAGTTCTTC. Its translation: CSVGQSLYNEQFF.

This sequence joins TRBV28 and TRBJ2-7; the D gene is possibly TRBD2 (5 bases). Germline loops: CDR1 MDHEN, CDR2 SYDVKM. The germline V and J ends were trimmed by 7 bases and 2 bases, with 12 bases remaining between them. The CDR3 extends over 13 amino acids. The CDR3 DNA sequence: TGTGCCAGCATCCCCGGGGATACCTACGAGCAGTACTTC. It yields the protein CASIPGDTYEQYF.

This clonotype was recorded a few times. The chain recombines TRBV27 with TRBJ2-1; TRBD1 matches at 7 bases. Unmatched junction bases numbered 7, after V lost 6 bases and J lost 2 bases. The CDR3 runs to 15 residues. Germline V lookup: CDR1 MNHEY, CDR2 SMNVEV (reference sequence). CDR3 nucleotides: TGTGCCAGCAGACCACGACAGGGACCCTACAATGAGCAGTTCTTC. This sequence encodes CASRPRQGPYNEQFF.

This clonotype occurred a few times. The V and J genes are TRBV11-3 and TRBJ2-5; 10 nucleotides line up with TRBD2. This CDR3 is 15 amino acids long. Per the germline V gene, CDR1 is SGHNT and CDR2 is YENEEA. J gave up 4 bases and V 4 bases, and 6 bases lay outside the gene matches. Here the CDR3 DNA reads TGTGCCAGCAGCTACCCAGCGGGGGGGCGAGAGACCCAGTACTTC. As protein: CASSYPAGGRETQYF.

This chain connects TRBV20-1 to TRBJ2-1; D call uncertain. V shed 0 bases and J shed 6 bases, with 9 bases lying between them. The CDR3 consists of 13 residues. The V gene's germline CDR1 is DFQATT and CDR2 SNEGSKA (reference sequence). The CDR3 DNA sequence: TGCAGTGCTAGAGAGTTCAGGCCCAATGAGCAGTTCTTC. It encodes CSAREFRPNEQFF.

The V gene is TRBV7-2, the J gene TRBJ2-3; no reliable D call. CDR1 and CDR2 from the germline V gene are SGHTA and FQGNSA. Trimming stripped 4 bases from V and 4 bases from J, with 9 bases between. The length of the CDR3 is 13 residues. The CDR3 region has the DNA TGTGCCAGCAGCTCCTCACTTCCAGATACGCAGTATTTT. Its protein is CASSSSLPDTQYF.

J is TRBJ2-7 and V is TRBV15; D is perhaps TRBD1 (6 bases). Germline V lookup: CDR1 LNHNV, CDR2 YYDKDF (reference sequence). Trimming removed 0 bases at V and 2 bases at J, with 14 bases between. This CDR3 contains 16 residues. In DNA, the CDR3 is TGTGCCACCAGCAGAGATCTGGGGGCCGGGGCCTACGAGCAGTACTTC. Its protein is CATSRDLGAGAYEQYF.

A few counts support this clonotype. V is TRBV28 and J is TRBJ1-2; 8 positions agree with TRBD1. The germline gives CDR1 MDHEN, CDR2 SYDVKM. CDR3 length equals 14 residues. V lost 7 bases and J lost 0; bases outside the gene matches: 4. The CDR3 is CASTDRGPNYGYTF. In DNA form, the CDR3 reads TGTGCCAGCACCGACAGGGGCCCTAACTATGGCTACACCTTC.

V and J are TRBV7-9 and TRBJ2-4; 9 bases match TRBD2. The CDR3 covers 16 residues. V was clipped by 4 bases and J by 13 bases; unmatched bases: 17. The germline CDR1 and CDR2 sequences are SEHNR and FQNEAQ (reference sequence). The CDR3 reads CASSSAGTSWGHEQYF. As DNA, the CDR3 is TGTGCCAGCAGCTCCGCCGGGACTAGCTGGGGGCATGAGCAGTACTTC.

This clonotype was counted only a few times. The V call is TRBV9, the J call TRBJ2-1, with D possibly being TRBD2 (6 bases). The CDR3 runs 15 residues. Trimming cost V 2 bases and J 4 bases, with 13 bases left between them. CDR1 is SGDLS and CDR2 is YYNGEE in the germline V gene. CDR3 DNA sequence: TGTGCCAGCAGCGTTGGTTTAGCGGTTTACAATGAGCAGTTCTTC. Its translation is CASSVGLAVYNEQFF.

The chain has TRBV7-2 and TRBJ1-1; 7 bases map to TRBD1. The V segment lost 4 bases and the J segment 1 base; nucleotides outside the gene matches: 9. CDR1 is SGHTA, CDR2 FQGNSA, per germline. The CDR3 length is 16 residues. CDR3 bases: TGTGCCAGCAGCTGGGCCTACAGGGGCCAGAACACTGAAGCTTTCTTT. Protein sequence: CASSWAYRGQNTEAFF.

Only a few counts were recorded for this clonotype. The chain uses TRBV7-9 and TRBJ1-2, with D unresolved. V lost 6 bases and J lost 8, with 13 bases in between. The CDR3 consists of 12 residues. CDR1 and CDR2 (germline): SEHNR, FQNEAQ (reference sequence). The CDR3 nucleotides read TGTGCCAGCAGTTTCCCCGCGGCGGGCTACACCTTC. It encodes CASSFPAAGYTF.

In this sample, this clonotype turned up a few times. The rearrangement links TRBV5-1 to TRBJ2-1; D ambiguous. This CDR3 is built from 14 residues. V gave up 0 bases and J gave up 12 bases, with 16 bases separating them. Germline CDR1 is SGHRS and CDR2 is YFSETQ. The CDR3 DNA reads TGCGCCAGCAGCTTGGCCGAAGGGTCGAAAGGGCAGTTCTTC. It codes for CASSLAEGSKGQFF.

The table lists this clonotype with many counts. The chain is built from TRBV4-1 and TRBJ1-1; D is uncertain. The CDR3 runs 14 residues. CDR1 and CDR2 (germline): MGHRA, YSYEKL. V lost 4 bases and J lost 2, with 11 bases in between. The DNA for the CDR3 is TGCGCCAGCAGCCTACTGGATTTTAACACTGAAGCTTTCTTT. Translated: CASSLLDFNTEAFF.

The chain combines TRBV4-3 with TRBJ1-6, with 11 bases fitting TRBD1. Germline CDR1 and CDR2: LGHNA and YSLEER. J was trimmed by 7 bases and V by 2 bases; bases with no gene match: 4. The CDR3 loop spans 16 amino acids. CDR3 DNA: TGCGCCAGCAGCCAAAGCCGGGACAGGGGGAATTCACCCCTCCACTTT. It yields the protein CASSQSRDRGNSPLHF.

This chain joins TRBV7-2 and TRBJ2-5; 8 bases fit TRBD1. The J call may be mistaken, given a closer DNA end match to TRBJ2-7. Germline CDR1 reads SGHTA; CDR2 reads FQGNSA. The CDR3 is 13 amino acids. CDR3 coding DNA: TGTGCCAGCAGCGCGGACAGGGCTAACGAGCAGTACTTC. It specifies CASSADRANEQYF.

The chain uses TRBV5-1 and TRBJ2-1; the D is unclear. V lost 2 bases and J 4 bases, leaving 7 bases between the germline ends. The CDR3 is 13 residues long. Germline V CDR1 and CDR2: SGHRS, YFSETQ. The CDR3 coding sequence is TGCGCCAGCAGCTTTAGGCCGTACAATGAGCAGTTCTTC. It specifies CASSFRPYNEQFF. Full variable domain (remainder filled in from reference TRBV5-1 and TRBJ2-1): KAGVTQTPRYLIKTRGQQVTLSCSPISGHRSVSWYQQTPGQGLQFLFEYFSETQRNKGNFPGRFSGRQFSNSRSEMNVSTLELGDSALYLCASSFRPYNEQFFGPGTRLTVL.

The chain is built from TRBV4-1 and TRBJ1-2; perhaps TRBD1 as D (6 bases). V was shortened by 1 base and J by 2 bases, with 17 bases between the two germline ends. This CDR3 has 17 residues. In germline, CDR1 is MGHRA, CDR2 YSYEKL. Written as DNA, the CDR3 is TGCGCCAGCAGCCAAGTAGCTGCTGCAGGGGTGAACTATGGCTACACCTTC. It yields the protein CASSQVAAAGVNYGYTF.

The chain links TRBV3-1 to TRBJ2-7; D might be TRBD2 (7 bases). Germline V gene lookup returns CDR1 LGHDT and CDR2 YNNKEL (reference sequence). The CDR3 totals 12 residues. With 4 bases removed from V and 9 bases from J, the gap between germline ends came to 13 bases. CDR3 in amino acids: CASSRRGAAQYV. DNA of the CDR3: TGTGCCAGCAGCCGTCGGGGGGCGGCGCAGTACGTC.

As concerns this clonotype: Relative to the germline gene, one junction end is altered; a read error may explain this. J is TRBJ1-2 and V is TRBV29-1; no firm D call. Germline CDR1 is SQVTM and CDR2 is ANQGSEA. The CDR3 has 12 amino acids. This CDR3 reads CSGGPEDSGCTF. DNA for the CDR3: TGCAGCGGCGGACCTGAGGATAGTGGCTGCACCTTC.

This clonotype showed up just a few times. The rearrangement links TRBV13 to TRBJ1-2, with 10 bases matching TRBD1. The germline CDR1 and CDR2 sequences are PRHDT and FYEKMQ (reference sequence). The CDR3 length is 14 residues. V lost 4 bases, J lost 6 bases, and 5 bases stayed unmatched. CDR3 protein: CASSYTGQGDGYTF. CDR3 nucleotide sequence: TGTGCCAGCAGCTATACAGGACAGGGGGATGGCTACACCTTC.

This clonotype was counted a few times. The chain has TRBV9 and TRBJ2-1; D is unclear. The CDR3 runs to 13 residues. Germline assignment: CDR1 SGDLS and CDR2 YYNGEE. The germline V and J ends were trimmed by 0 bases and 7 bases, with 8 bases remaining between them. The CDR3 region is CASSVGLQNEQFF. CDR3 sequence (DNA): TGTGCCAGCAGCGTAGGGCTACAGAATGAGCAGTTCTTC.